This TCR beta chain appears in the sequencing data of a study of blood T cell repertoires in COVID-19. This CDR3 has 13 amino acids. V dropped 3 bases and J dropped 3 bases, with 8 bases sitting between them. Germline CDR1 and CDR2: ENHRY and SYGVKD. Generated by immunoSEQ multiplex PCR, the TCRdb table keeps only in-frame clones and is missing some. The sample shows 350,000 to 400,000 clones, roughly 87% of them seen only once. V gene TRBV10-3 combines with J gene TRBJ1-1; D is possibly TRBD1 (5 bases). The specimen sequenced was PBMCs or T cells enriched from blood (not recorded which). The source is a young woman who had recovered from COVID-19. Here the CDR3 reads CAISEQGDTEAFF. CDR3 nucleotides: TGTGCCATCAGTGAACAAGGGGACACTGAAGCTTTCTTT.